The entry that follows covers one TCR beta chain sequence. Its antigen is unidentified. Sequence at one end of the junction differs from germline and may be a read error. The sample is drawn from a study of blood T cells in healthy people across ages. Turning to the study itself: The capture of about one barcoded beta molecule per two T cells was achieved by template switching.

Primed by a sample-barcoded 5' primer and a J-beta primer mix, a second PCR proceeded for roughly 6 to 12 cycles. TCRdb used MiXCR to reprocess the 5' RACE reads, holding one entry per CDR3 protein. The top ten hold around 18% of the sample, which has 920,000 or so distinct CDR3 sequences, under 45% seen once. Points from the study as a whole: Correlation between TCR beta diversity and naive T cell percentage was strong. A roughly linear age-dependent decrease characterized TCR beta diversity per million T cells. Aged donors had fewer naive CD4+ cells and lower diversity than long-lived donors.

Per the germline V gene, CDR1 is LNHNV and CDR2 is YYDKDF (reference sequence). This CDR3 is built from 21 residues. Specimen: blood. The clonotype originates from a woman between 55 and 75 years old in good health. The rearrangement uses TRBV15 and TRBJ2-6; D is possibly TRBD2 (7 bases). As DNA, the CDR3 is TGTGCCATCAGCAGACAGCGGGCGTTGGCGGGGGACAACTCTGGGGCCAACGTCCTGACTTTC. Translation: CAISRQRALAGDNSGANVLTF.